This is a list of T cell receptor beta chains from one sample in a study of cytotoxic CD8 clonotypes in ibrutinib-treated CLL. Sequenced by immunoSEQ multiplex PCR; TCRdb stores in-frame clones only, minus some. Among roughly 150,000 clones listed, approximately 84% were seen once. Sequencing used PBMCs, obtained after 24 months of ibrutinib treatment. The receptors originated from a human donor with chronic lymphocytic leukemia. The CDR3 runs from the conserved cysteine through the conserved F or W. The D gene is left open where the match is weak. Size is omitted from some rows. Given values are once, few, many or a class for expanded clones.

j_call clone_size d_call cdr3_length v_call cdr3_aa cdr3_nt
TRBJ2-1 . . 16 TRBV11-2 CASSSGDTGSYNEQFF TGTGCCAGCAGCTCAGGGGACACAGGCTCCTACAATGAGCAGTTCTTC
TRBJ2-3 . . 15 TRBV27 CASSQTDRRTDTQYF TGTGCCAGCAGCCAGACCGACAGGCGCACAGATACGCAGTATTTT
TRBJ2-5 . . 14 TRBV28 CASSFWDTQETQYF TGTGCCAGCAGTTTTTGGGACACCCAAGAGACCCAGTACTTC
TRBJ2-5 . . 13 TRBV7-3 CASSFAGTETQYF TGTGCCAGCAGCTTCGCAGGGACCGAGACCCAGTACTTC
TRBJ1-1 few . 10 TRBV20-1 CSLGNTEAFF TGCAGCTTAGGGAACACTGAAGCTTTCTTT
TRBJ1-2 . TRBD1 16 TRBV28 CASSDPGTGDNYGYTF TGTGCCAGCAGTGACCCCGGGACAGGGGATAACTATGGCTACACCTTC
TRBJ1-1 once TRBD1 15 TRBV11-2 CASRFGQGKDTEAFF TGTGCCAGCAGATTCGGACAGGGTAAAGACACTGAAGCTTTCTTT
TRBJ1-1 . TRBD1 16 TRBV18 CASCKGQGIRVTEAFF TGTGCCAGTTGCAAAGGACAGGGGATAAGGGTAACTGAAGCTTTCTTT
TRBJ2-3 . TRBD2 14 TRBV6-5 CASSGGGATLTQYF TGTGCCAGCAGTGGCGGGGGAGCCACCCTTACGCAGTATTTT
TRBJ2-1 . TRBD2 14 TRBV25-1 CASSVTTSGIEQFF TGTGCCAGCAGTGTTACGACTAGCGGGATTGAGCAGTTCTTC
TRBJ1-3 . . 15 TRBV10-1 CASSEGLSSGNTIYF TGCGCCAGCAGTGAGGGGCTTAGCTCTGGAAACACCATATATTTT
TRBJ1-4 . TRBD1 16 TRBV18 CASSRDRAATNEKLFF TGTGCCAGCTCGCGTGACAGGGCTGCAACTAATGAAAAACTGTTTTTT
TRBJ1-2 . TRBD1 14 TRBV10-2 CASSDRGGSYGYTF TGCGCCAGCAGCGACAGGGGCGGAAGCTATGGCTACACCTTC
TRBJ2-3 once . 19 TRBV9 CASSVGRLGDTPFTDTQYF TGTGCCAGCAGCGTAGGCCGGCTCGGGGACACCCCTTTCACAGATACGCAGTATTTT
TRBJ2-1 . TRBD2 17 TRBV4-2 CASSQVFPGGGSGEQFF TGTGCCAGCAGCCAAGTATTCCCCGGGGGAGGGTCAGGTGAGCAGTTCTTC
TRBJ2-1 . TRBD2 17 TRBV11-2 CASSREPSGSLYNEQFF TGTGCCAGCAGCCGGGAGCCTAGCGGGAGTCTCTACAATGAGCAGTTCTTC
TRBJ1-2 . . 14 TRBV7-9 CASIPDRANYGYTF TGTGCCAGCATTCCGGACAGAGCTAACTATGGCTACACCTTC
TRBJ1-6 . TRBD1 16 TRBV5-6 CASSFLDRVNNSPLHF TGTGCCAGCAGTTTCCTCGACAGGGTGAATAATTCACCCCTCCACTTT
TRBJ2-3 few . 14 TRBV30 CAWSVDHTTDTQYF TGTGCCTGGAGTGTGGACCACACCACAGATACGCAGTATTTT
TRBJ2-5 . . 14 TRBV7-9 CASSFRQNQETQYF TGTGCCAGCAGCTTCCGGCAGAACCAAGAGACCCAGTACTTC
TRBJ1-1 few . 11 TRBV6-1 CASSGNTEAFF TGTGCCAGCAGTGGGAACACTGAAGCTTTCTTT
TRBJ1-1 . . 14 TRBV30 CAWRRPGRNTEAFF TGTGCCTGGAGAAGGCCGGGTCGGAACACTGAAGCTTTCTTT
TRBJ1-3 . . 13 TRBV12-5 CASGPSSGNTIYF TGTGCTAGTGGTCCCAGCTCTGGAAACACCATATATTTT
TRBJ1-3 . . 15 TRBV7-6 CASSLAPAGGNTIYF TGTGCCAGCAGCTTAGCCCCGGCGGGGGGAAACACCATATATTTT
TRBJ1-6 . TRBD1 15 TRBV30 CAWESGGAGNSPLHF TGTGCCTGGGAATCAGGGGGCGCGGGAAATTCACCCCTCCACTTT
TRBJ1-2 . . 12 TRBV5-4 CASSLDNYGYTF TGTGCCAGCAGCTTGGATAATTATGGCTACACCTTC
TRBJ1-2 . . 16 TRBV27 CASSDRSFGGNYGYTF TGTGCCAGCAGTGACCGGTCCTTCGGCGGCAACTATGGCTACACCTTC
TRBJ1-5 . TRBD1 15 TRBV6-1 CASSWGRDRNQPQHF TGTGCCAGCAGTTGGGGAAGGGACAGAAATCAGCCCCAGCATTTT
TRBJ1-2 few TRBD1 14 TRBV5-4 CASSLQGANYGYTF TGTGCCAGCAGCTTGCAGGGGGCTAACTATGGCTACACCTTC
TRBJ2-1 . . 14 TRBV7-8 CASSSSGGQNEQFF TGTGCCAGCAGCTCAAGTGGGGGGCAGAATGAGCAGTTCTTC
TRBJ2-1 . . 15 TRBV5-6 CASTLWGASSNEQFF TGTGCCAGCACCTTGTGGGGTGCATCCTCCAATGAGCAGTTCTTC
TRBJ1-3 . . 14 TRBV11-2 CASSLAGTGNTIYF TGTGCCAGCAGCTTAGCCGGAACTGGAAACACCATATATTTT
TRBJ1-1 . . 13 TRBV18 CASSPGGLTEAFF TGTGCCAGCTCCCCGGGGGGGCTCACTGAAGCTTTCTTT
TRBJ2-5 once TRBD2 17 TRBV27 CASSLSRTSGRGETQYF TGTGCCAGCAGTTTATCCCGGACTAGCGGGAGGGGGGAGACCCAGTACTTC
TRBJ1-6 . . 18 TRBV21-1 CASSPRYGGSSYNSPLHF TGTGCCAGCAGCCCCCGGTACGGAGGTAGCTCCTATAATTCACCCCTCCACTTT
TRBJ2-2 . TRBD1 15 TRBV19 CATSRDRAVSGELFF TGTGCCACTTCCAGGGACAGGGCGGTTTCCGGGGAGCTGTTTTTT
TRBJ2-2 . . 14 TRBV19 CASSNGSPAGELFF TGTGCCAGTAGTAACGGGTCGCCGGCCGGGGAGCTGTTTTTT
TRBJ2-7 . . 13 TRBV15 CATSRKDRYEQYF TGTGCCACCAGCAGGAAAGACAGATACGAGCAGTACTTC
TRBJ1-5 . . 14 TRBV5-6 CASSSYEGYQPQHF TGTGCCAGCAGCTCCTACGAGGGGTATCAGCCCCAGCATTTT
TRBJ1-3 . . 16 TRBV18 CASSPSGGIEGNTIYF TGTGCCAGCTCACCTTCCGGGGGAATCGAGGGAAACACCATATATTTT
TRBJ1-1 . TRBD1 15 TRBV7-9 CASSLRGQGVTEAFF TGTGCCAGCAGCTTAAGGGGACAGGGGGTAACTGAAGCTTTCTTT
TRBJ1-2 once TRBD1 13 TRBV7-9 CAIGTGLPYGYTF TGTGCCATCGGGACAGGGCTCCCCTATGGCTACACCTTC
TRBJ2-1 once TRBD2 15 TRBV29-1 CSVVLAGASYNEQFF TGCAGCGTTGTCTTAGCGGGAGCTAGCTACAATGAGCAGTTCTTC
TRBJ1-1 few . 15 TRBV5-1 CASSLGPGSNTEAFF TGCGCCAGCAGCTTGGGGCCAGGGTCGAACACTGAAGCTTTCTTT
TRBJ2-3 . . 14 TRBV18 CASSPNADKDTQYF TGTGCCAGCTCACCAAACGCCGACAAAGATACGCAGTATTTT
TRBJ1-3 . . 17 TRBV6-1 CASSVIGRGISGNTIYF TGTGCCAGCAGTGTCATCGGACGGGGAATCTCTGGAAACACCATATATTTT
TRBJ2-1 . . 12 TRBV7-3 CASSLGAVELVF TGTGCCAGCAGCTTAGGAGCCGTAGAATTGGTCTTC
TRBJ2-3 . . 14 TRBV27 CASGWGGYTDTQYF TGTGCCAGCGGGTGGGGGGGCTACACAGATACGCAGTATTTT
TRBJ1-1 . . 12 TRBV6-5 CASSQGGVAAFF TGTGCCAGCAGTCAGGGAGGGGTAGCAGCTTTCTTT
TRBJ1-2 . . 13 TRBV9 CASSEQTVYGYTF TGTGCCAGCAGCGAACAGACAGTGTATGGCTACACCTTC
TRBJ2-1 once TRBD2 14 TRBV7-2 CAGVAGGLRNEQFF TGTGCCGGGGTAGCGGGAGGGCTCAGGAATGAGCAGTTCTTC
TRBJ1-4 . TRBD1 15 TRBV28 CASSLGGTGSEKLFF TGTGCCAGCAGTTTAGGAGGGACAGGGAGTGAAAAACTGTTTTTT
TRBJ1-1 . . 13 TRBV5-4 CASSLGGAFIPYF TGTGCCAGCAGCCTTGGCGGAGCATTTATACCTTACTTT